Presented here are 15 T cell receptor beta chains from one specimen sequenced in a study of brain T cells in children with intractable seizures. Time point given: blood from clinic visit 5 months post-surgery; TSC patient then seizure free. Clones were read by immunoSEQ multiplex PCR, and TCRdb kept only the in-frame ones, dropping some. The table shows about 340,000 clones, with 85% to 95% occurring only once. Here the sequenced sample was peripheral blood, taken approximately 5 months after surgery. The source of these receptors is a boy less than two years old with tuberous sclerosis and intractable seizures.

J is TRBJ1-4 and V is TRBV3-1 (or the pseudogene TRBV3-2); weak D call: TRBD1 (6 bases). The CDR3 has 15 amino acids. The germline V gene encodes CDR1 LGHDT and CDR2 YNNKEL (reference sequence). V lost 4 bases and J lost 7, with 16 bases in between. The CDR3 DNA follows: TGTGCCAGCAGCCCAAGGGACAAAGTTAGTGAAAAACTGTTTTTT. It yields the protein CASSPRDKVSEKLFF.

This chain links TRBV30 with TRBJ1-2; 7 positions agree with TRBD1. The trim removed 1 base at V and 4 bases at J, leaving 0 bases unmatched. Germline values: CDR1 GTSNPN, CDR2 SVGIG (reference sequence). The CDR3 is made up of 12 amino acids. DNA for the CDR3: TGTGCCTGGAGTGGGACAGGCTATGGCTACACCTTC. Amino acids: CAWSGTGYGYTF.

This rearrangement joins TRBV9 to TRBJ1-2; D unresolved. V lost 3 bases, J lost 4 bases, and 13 bases lay in between. This CDR3 has 14 residues. Germline values: CDR1 SGDLS, CDR2 YYNGEE. The CDR3 region is CASSGTEFPYGYTF. The CDR3 bases are TGTGCCAGCAGCGGAACAGAGTTTCCCTATGGCTACACCTTC.

This chain joins TRBV30 and TRBJ1-5; 7 bases map to TRBD1. J lost 6 bases, V lost 5 bases, and 7 bases had no gene match. Germline V gene data show CDR1 as GTSNPN and CDR2 as SVGIG (reference sequence). CDR3 length: 13 amino acids. The CDR3 nucleotides read TGTGCCTGGGACGACAGGGAAGGTCAGCCCCAGCATTTT. This codes for CAWDDREGQPQHF.

The chain employs TRBV6-5 and TRBJ2-3, with TRBD2 as a possible D gene (6 bases). The V gene lost 7 bases and the J gene lost 2 bases, with 10 bases spanning the gap. The CDR3 spans 13 residues. Germline V gives CDR1 MNHEY, CDR2 SVGAGI. DNA of the CDR3: TGTGCCAGCATGGAGGGGCTCACAGATACGCAGTATTTT. This translates into CASMEGLTDTQYF.

Here the CDR3 reads CASSPCRGSRTLTPYEQYF. DNA of the CDR3: TGTGCCAGCAGCCCCTGCCGGGGCAGCCGTACTCTGACCCCCTACGAGCAGTACTTC. V usage is TRBV21-1 and J usage is TRBJ2-7. TRBV21-1 corresponds to a pseudogene. There are 19 residues in the CDR3.

The rearrangement links TRBV5-6 to TRBJ2-1; no clear D. Deletions cut 2 bases from V and 8 bases from J, with 5 bases between. The CDR3 totals 11 residues. Germline-derived CDR1 and CDR2 are SGHDT and YYEEEE. The CDR3 reads CASSFSHEQFF. CDR3 DNA sequence: TGTGCCAGCAGCTTTTCCCATGAGCAGTTCTTC.

The V and J genes are TRBV11-3 and TRBJ1-1, with D uncertain. V lost 1 base to trimming and J lost 1 base, with 10 bases between them. The V gene's germline CDR1 is SGHNT and CDR2 YENEEA. This CDR3 has 15 residues. The DNA of the CDR3 is TGTGCCAGCAGCTTAGTGTCAGCTCCGAACACTGAAGCTTTCTTT. This gives the protein CASSLVSAPNTEAFF. Full variable domain (rest looked up from reference TRBV11-3 and TRBJ1-1): EAGVVQSPRYKIIEKKQPVAFWCNPISGHNTLYWYLQNLGQGPELLIRYENEEAVDDSQLPKDRFSAERLKGVDSTLKIQPAELGDSAVYLCASSLVSAPNTEAFFGQGTRLTVV.

This clone showed up just once. J is TRBJ2-5 and V is TRBV2; unclear D gene. The germline CDR1 and CDR2 sequences are SNHLY and FYNNEI. This CDR3 spans 14 amino acids. The V and J ends lost 2 bases and 4 bases respectively, with 11 bases between them. The CDR3 here is CASSETPDVETQYF. DNA for the CDR3: TGTGCCAGCAGTGAAACCCCAGACGTAGAGACCCAGTACTTC.

The rearrangement uses TRBV30 and TRBJ2-2, with D tentatively TRBD2 (6 bases). This CDR3 has 14 amino acids. Deletions cut 8 bases from V and 7 bases from J, with 20 bases between. Germline lookup yields CDR1 GTSNPN and CDR2 SVGIG (reference sequence). The CDR3 DNA reads TGTGCCCAAGACCGGGACTCTATGGGCGGGGAGCTGTTTTTT. It codes for CAQDRDSMGGELFF. Combining the CDR3 with reference TRBV30 and TRBJ2-2 gives the whole variable domain SQTIHQWPATLVQPVGSPLSLECTVEGTSNPNLYWYRQAAGRGLQLLFYSVGIGQISSEVPQNLSASRPQDRQFILSSKKLLLSDSGFYLCAQDRDSMGGELFFGEGSRLTVL.

This clone was observed once. This CDR3 is CASSLGGLLTIRQETQYF. In nucleotides, the CDR3 is TGCGCCAGCAGCTTGGGTGGGTTACTGACCATACGTCAAGAGACCCAGTACTTC. This chain connects TRBV5-1 to TRBJ2-5; no definite D call. Trimming left V 0 bases short and J 2 bases short, with 20 bases between. The CDR3 totals 18 residues. Germline V CDR1 and CDR2: SGHRS, YFSETQ. The full variable domain, with the rest looked up from reference TRBV5-1 and TRBJ2-5, is KAGVTQTPRYLIKTRGQQVTLSCSPISGHRSVSWYQQTPGQGLQFLFEYFSETQRNKGNFPGRFSGRQFSNSRSEMNVSTLELGDSALYLCASSLGGLLTIRQETQYFGPGTRLLVL.

This chain uses TRBV5-4 with TRBJ1-3; TRBD1 might be the D (5 bases). The ends were cut back, 3 bases at V and 4 bases at J, with 14 bases in the middle. CDR1 is SGHNT and CDR2 is YYREEE in the germline V gene (reference sequence). CDR3 length: 15 residues. The CDR3 sequence is CASSYPTATGNTIYF. The CDR3 DNA reads as TGTGCCAGCAGCTATCCGACAGCTACAGGAAACACCATATATTTT.

The rearrangement links TRBV7-9 to TRBJ2-1, with D perhaps matching TRBD2 (6 bases). This CDR3 region has 16 residues. The germline V gene encodes CDR1 SEHNR and CDR2 FQNEAQ (reference sequence). V was pared by 5 bases and J by 4 bases, with 18 bases between. Here the CDR3 reads CASSTIAEAWYNEQFF. The DNA of the CDR3 is TGTGCCAGCAGCACTATAGCGGAGGCGTGGTACAATGAGCAGTTCTTC.

The J gene is TRBJ1-1, the V gene TRBV4-1, with D perhaps matching TRBD1 (5 bases). Germline V CDR1 and CDR2: MGHRA, YSYEKL. CDR3 length equals 16 residues. Trimming took 1 base from V and 2 from J, leaving 14 bases between them. As DNA, the CDR3 is TGCGCCAGCAGCCAAGTGTCCCAGGGTCGAAACACTGAAGCTTTCTTT. This encodes CASSQVSQGRNTEAFF.

V usage is TRBV2 and J usage is TRBJ2-7; D remains unclear. Germline V gives CDR1 SNHLY, CDR2 FYNNEI. The CDR3 consists of 12 residues. Trimming cost V 4 bases and J 7 bases, with 11 bases left between them. CDR3 sequence (DNA): TGTGCCAGCAGTGCCGACACCGTGGAGCAGTACTTC. Translation gives CASSADTVEQYF. Combining the CDR3 with reference TRBV2 and TRBJ2-7 gives the whole variable domain EPEVTQTPSHQVTQMGQEVILRCVPISNHLYFYWYRQILGQKVEFLVSFYNNEISEKSEIFDDQFSVERPDGSNFTLKIRSTKLEDSAMYFCASSADTVEQYFGPGTRLTVT.